This paragraph reports one TCR beta chain. These data are taken from a study of blood T cell repertoires in COVID-19. Original processing methods: Amplification of reference gene primers provided the estimated nucleated cell counts. Profiling relied on immunoSEQ multiplex PCR, and the TCRdb table lists in-frame clones only, not all of them. From that table come the V and J calls and clone size; the DNA was used to work out D and trimming. The sample records about 210,000 clones, 80% being singletons. This TCR derives from a man aged 25-45 years with acute COVID-19. The sample consisted of PBMCs or T cells enriched from blood (not recorded which).

CDR3 bases: TGTGCCACCAGCAGAGATCTCCGCAATGAGCAGTTCTTC. Its translation is CATSRDLRNEQFF. The chain is built from TRBV15 and TRBJ2-1; D is ambiguous. V was shortened by 0 bases and J by 6 bases, with 6 bases between the two germline ends. The germline gives CDR1 LNHNV, CDR2 YYDKDF (reference sequence). The CDR3 extends over 13 amino acids.